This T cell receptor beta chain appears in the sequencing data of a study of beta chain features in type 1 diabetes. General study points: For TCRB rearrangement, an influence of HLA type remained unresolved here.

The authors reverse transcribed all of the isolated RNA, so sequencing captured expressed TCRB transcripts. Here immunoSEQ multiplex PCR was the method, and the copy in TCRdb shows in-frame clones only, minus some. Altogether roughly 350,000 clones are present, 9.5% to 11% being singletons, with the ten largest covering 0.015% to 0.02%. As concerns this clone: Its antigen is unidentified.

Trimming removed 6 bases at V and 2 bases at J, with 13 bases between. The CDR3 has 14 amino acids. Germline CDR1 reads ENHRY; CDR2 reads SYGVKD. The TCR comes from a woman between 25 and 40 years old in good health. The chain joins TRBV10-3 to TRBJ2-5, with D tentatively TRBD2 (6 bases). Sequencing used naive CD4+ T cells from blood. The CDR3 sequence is CAISRALAQETQYF. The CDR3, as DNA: TGTGCCATCAGCCGTGCACTAGCACAAGAGACCCAGTACTTC.